The 7 T cell receptor beta chains listed next were all sequenced from one sample in a study of cytomegalovirus exposure and HLA in healthy donors. In the PCR, 60 Vbeta and 13 Jbeta primers were used. Sequenced by immunoSEQ multiplex PCR; TCRdb stores in-frame clones only, minus some. The repertoire holds 100,000 to 120,000 clones, with 65% to 80% as singletons. Sequencing used PBMCs. Receptors were obtained from a woman aged 60-75 years in good health and CMV-seropositive.

The CDR3 sequence: CASNRRLAGGDEQFF. The CDR3 DNA follows: TGTGCCAGCAACCGAAGACTAGCGGGAGGGGATGAGCAGTTCTTC. The V gene is TRBV2, the J gene TRBJ2-1; the match to TRBD2 covers 14 bases. Germline-derived CDR1 and CDR2 are SNHLY and FYNNEI. Germline trimming cut 7 bases from V and 8 bases from J; bases unmatched to any gene: 7. There are 15 residues in the CDR3.

V usage is TRBV10-1 and J usage is TRBJ2-2, with 8 nucleotides matching TRBD2. This CDR3 has 14 residues. Trimming at V came to 7 bases and at J to 6 bases, leaving 7 bases not matched to a gene. CDR1 and CDR2 from the germline V gene are WNHNN and SYGVQD (reference sequence). CDR3 in amino acids: CASTGTSFSGELFF. The CDR3 bases are TGCGCCAGCACCGGGACTAGTTTCTCCGGGGAGCTGTTTTTT.

This chain joins TRBV7-6 and TRBJ1-2, with D perhaps TRBD1 (5 bases). In germline, CDR1 is SGHVS, CDR2 FNYEAQ. V was trimmed by 2 bases and J by 7 bases, leaving 17 bases between them. This CDR3 has 15 amino acids. CDR3 in amino acids: CASSLTGVGVSGYTF. The CDR3 DNA follows: TGTGCCAGCAGCTTAACGGGAGTGGGGGTTAGTGGCTACACCTTC.

This clone appeared a single time. A junction end diverges from the germline sequence, so it may reflect a read error. The chain carries TRBV27 and TRBJ2-3, with TRBD2 matching 16 bases. The CDR3 runs to 18 residues. Germline CDR1 is MNHEY and CDR2 is SMNVEV (reference sequence). The CDR3 nucleotides read TGTGCCAGCAGTTTCGGGACTAGCGGGAGGGCCGGCACAGATGCGCAGTATTTT. Its translation is CASSFGTSGRAGTDAQYF.

Note on this clone: Different DNA sequences within this sample yield the same CDR3. V is TRBV18 and J is TRBJ2-7, with 8 bases lining up with TRBD1. V shed 3 bases and J 10 bases; nucleotides not matched to a gene: 5. CDR1 is KGHSH, CDR2 LQKENI, per germline. The CDR3 length is 12 residues. The CDR3 bases are TGTGCCAGCTCACCCGACAGGGGTGAACAGTACTTC. This codes for CASSPDRGEQYF.

The V gene is TRBV7-8, the J gene TRBJ2-3; 8 bases are a match to TRBD2. V was pared by 5 bases and J by 2 bases, with 6 bases of the junction left unmatched. The CDR3 totals 15 residues. Germline V CDR1 and CDR2: SGHVS, FQNEAQ. The CDR3 nucleotides read TGTGCCAGCAGCCAGATACTAGCGGACACAGATACGCAGTATTTT. As protein: CASSQILADTDTQYF.

This clone was counted a single time. The gene calls are TRBV27 and TRBJ2-5; 10 bases are a match to TRBD1. V was clipped by 5 bases and J by 4 bases; unmatched bases: 10. Per germline, CDR1 MNHEY and CDR2 SMNVEV (reference sequence). The CDR3 covers 16 residues. The CDR3 coding sequence is TGTGCCAGCAGTCCCCCCTGGACAGGGGGTCGAGAGACCCAGTACTTC. Its translation: CASSPPWTGGRETQYF.